Following are 9 T cell receptor beta chains from one sample sequenced in a study of STAT5B mutations in CD4+ large granular lymphocyte leukemia. Only in-frame clones appear in the TCRdb table, and some are missing; sequencing was by immunoSEQ multiplex PCR. The sample holds some 20,000 clones, about 78% seen once. The specimen sequenced was CD4+ T cells from blood buffy coats. Source of these receptors: a human donor in good health.

The genes are TRBV7-8 and TRBJ1-1; perhaps TRBD1 as D (5 bases). This CDR3 region has 14 residues. Trimming took 1 base from V and 4 from J, leaving 10 bases between them. Germline V CDR1 and CDR2: SGHVS, FQNEAQ. The CDR3 bases are TGTGCCAGCAGCTTAGGAAATGGGGGCACTGAAGCTTTCTTT. Its protein product is CASSLGNGGTEAFF.

The rearrangement uses TRBV4-1 and TRBJ2-1; 14 bases map to TRBD2. The J segment lost 8 bases and the V segment lost 1 base, leaving 4 bases of the junction unmatched. The CDR3 is made up of 16 amino acids. The germline V gene encodes CDR1 MGHRA and CDR2 YSYEKL. DNA for the CDR3: TGCGCCAGCAGCCAAGTGAAGACTAGCGGGGGGGATGAGCAGTTCTTC. This codes for CASSQVKTSGGDEQFF.

The chain joins TRBV18 to TRBJ2-2, with a possible D match to TRBD1 (5 bases). Germline CDR1 is KGHSH and CDR2 is LQKENI. CDR3 size: 16 residues. Trimming left V 0 bases short and J 1 base short, with 9 bases between. The chain's CDR3 is CASSPPGRRNTGELFF. The CDR3 nucleotides read TGTGCCAGCTCACCACCGGGGCGGCGGAACACCGGGGAGCTGTTTTTT.

This clone was counted between two and nine times. The chain is built from TRBV5-1 and TRBJ2-2; the match to TRBD2 covers 10 bases. Germline CDR1 SGHRS, CDR2 YFSETQ. The V segment lost 7 bases and the J segment 0 bases; nucleotides outside the gene matches: 0. This CDR3 contains 14 residues. The CDR3 nucleotides are TGCGCCAGCCTAGCGGGGGCGAACACCGGGGAGCTGTTTTTT. Translated, it gives CASLAGANTGELFF.

The chain combines TRBV7-2 with TRBJ2-7; 9 bases line up with TRBD1. CDR1 is SGHTA, CDR2 FQGNSA, per germline. Germline trimming cut 5 bases from V and 7 bases from J; bases unmatched to any gene: 9. This CDR3 is 14 amino acids long. DNA of the CDR3: TGTGCCAGCAGCAACCCGGGACAGGGTGGGGAGCAGTACTTC. This codes for CASSNPGQGGEQYF.

The chain is built from TRBV30 and TRBJ1-1; weak D call: TRBD1 (5 bases). Per the germline V gene, CDR1 is GTSNPN and CDR2 is SVGIG (reference sequence). Trimming removed 0 bases from V and 5 bases from J, with 19 bases in between. The CDR3 length is 16 residues. CDR3 in amino acids: CAWSVQVRGRETEAFF. The CDR3 bases are TGTGCCTGGAGTGTACAAGTAAGGGGTAGAGAAACTGAAGCTTTCTTT.

The rearrangement links TRBV4-1 to TRBJ2-3; 8 nucleotides agree with TRBD1. J lost 8 bases, V lost 6 bases, and 16 bases had no gene match. This CDR3 comprises 16 residues. Germline V gene sequence: CDR1 MGHRA, CDR2 YSYEKL. The CDR3 spells CASSPKAEVDRGTQYF. The CDR3 region has the DNA TGCGCCAGCAGTCCCAAGGCTGAGGTAGACAGGGGTACGCAGTATTTT.

The genes are TRBV6-1 and TRBJ2-7; no firm D call. The CDR3 totals 11 residues. The germline V gene has CDR1 MNHNS and CDR2 SASEGT. Trimming took off 5 bases at V and 4 bases at J, with 6 bases between the two ends. The DNA for the CDR3 is TGTGCCAGCAGTCAAACGTACGAGCAGTACTTC. Amino acid sequence: CASSQTYEQYF.

The chain is built from TRBV4-3 and TRBJ2-1; D gene uncertain. This CDR3 contains 13 residues. Per the germline V gene, CDR1 is LGHNA and CDR2 is YSLEER. The V and J ends lost 4 bases and 9 bases respectively, with 13 bases between them. CDR3 sequence: CASSRLTMGEQFF. CDR3 in DNA: TGCGCCAGCAGCCGACTTACTATGGGTGAGCAGTTCTTC.